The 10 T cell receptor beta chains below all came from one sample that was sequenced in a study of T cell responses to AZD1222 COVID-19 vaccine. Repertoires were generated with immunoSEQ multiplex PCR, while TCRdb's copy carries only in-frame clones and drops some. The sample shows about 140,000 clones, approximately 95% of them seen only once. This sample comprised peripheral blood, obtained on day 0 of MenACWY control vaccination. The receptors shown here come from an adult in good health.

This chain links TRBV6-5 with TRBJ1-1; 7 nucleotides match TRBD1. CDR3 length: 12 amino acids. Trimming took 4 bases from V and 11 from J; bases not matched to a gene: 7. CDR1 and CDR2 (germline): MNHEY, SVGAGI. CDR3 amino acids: CASSFRQGDAFF. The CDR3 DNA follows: TGTGCCAGCAGTTTCCGACAGGGTGACGCTTTCTTT.

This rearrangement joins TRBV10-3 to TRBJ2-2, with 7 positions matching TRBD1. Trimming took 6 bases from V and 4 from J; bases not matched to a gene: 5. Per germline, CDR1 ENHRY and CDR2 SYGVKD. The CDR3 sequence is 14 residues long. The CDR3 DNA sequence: TGTGCCATCAGACCGGGACAGCGCACCGGGGAGCTGTTTTTT. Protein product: CAIRPGQRTGELFF.

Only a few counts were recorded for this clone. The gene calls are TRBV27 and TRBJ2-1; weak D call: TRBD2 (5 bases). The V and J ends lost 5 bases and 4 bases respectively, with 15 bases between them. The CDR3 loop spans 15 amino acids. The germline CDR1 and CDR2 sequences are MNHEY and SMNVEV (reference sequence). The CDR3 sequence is CASSPRETMYNEQFF. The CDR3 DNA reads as TGTGCCAGCAGTCCCCGGGAAACGATGTACAATGAGCAGTTCTTC.

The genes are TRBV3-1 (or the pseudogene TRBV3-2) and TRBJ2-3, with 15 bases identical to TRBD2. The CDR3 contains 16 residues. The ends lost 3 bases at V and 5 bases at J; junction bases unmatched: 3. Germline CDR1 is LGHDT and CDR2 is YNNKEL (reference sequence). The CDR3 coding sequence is TGTGCCAGCAGCCACCCGGGACTAGCGGGGGGAGATACGCAGTATTTT. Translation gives CASSHPGLAGGDTQYF.

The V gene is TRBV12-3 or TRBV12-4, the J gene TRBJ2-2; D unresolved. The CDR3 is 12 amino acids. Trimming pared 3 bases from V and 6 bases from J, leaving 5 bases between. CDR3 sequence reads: CASSFSPGELFF. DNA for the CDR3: TGTGCCAGCAGTTTCTCGCCCGGGGAGCTGTTTTTT.

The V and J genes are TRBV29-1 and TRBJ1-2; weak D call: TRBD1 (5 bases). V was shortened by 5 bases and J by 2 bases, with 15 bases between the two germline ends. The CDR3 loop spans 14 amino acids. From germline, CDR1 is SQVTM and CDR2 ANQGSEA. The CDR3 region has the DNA TGCAGCGTTCATGTCCGTGAGGGGAACTATGGCTACACCTTC. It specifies CSVHVREGNYGYTF.

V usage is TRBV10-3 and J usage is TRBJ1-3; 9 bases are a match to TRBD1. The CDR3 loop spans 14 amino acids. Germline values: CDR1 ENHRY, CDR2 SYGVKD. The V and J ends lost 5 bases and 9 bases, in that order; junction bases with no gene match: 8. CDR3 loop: CAISFRDRESTIYF. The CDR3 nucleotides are TGTGCCATCAGTTTCCGGGACAGGGAGAGCACCATATATTTT.

The DNA for the CDR3 is TGTGCCAGCTCACCACCGACAGGGACAGGGGGAACAGATACGCAGTATTTT. It translates to CASSPPTGTGGTDTQYF. The rearrangement joins TRBV18 to TRBJ2-3; TRBD1 aligns across 11 bases. J was trimmed by 3 bases and V by 0 bases; bases with no gene match: 5. Germline CDR1 and CDR2: KGHSH and LQKENI. The CDR3 totals 17 residues.

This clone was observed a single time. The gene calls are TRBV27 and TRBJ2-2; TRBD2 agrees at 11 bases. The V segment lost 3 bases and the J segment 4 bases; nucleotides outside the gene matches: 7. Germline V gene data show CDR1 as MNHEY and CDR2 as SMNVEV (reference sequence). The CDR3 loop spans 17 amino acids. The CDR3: CASSFFGTSGLTGELFF. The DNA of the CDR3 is TGTGCCAGCAGTTTCTTTGGGACTAGCGGTCTCACCGGGGAGCTGTTTTTT.

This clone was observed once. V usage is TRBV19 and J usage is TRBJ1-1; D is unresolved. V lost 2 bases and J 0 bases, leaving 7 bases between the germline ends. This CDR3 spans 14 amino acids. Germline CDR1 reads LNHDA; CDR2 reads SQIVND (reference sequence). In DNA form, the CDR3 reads TGTGCCAGTAGTATATACGGGGTGAACACTGAAGCTTTCTTT. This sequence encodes CASSIYGVNTEAFF.